This T cell receptor beta chain was captured by sequencing in a study of T cell repertoires in cytomegalovirus infection. Study information: Peptides in the study included HLA-C-restricted and HLA-B-restricted CMV epitopes. From public TCR beta signatures came an indication of both CMV infection and matching HLA type. General study points: Using cumulative public TCR beta family frequency, the authors identified those who carried CMV together with the relevant HLA. Ex vivo, HLA-C-restricted CMV-specific TCR beta clonotypes prevailed over the rest of the response.

TCRdb reanalysed the reads using MiXCR and keeps one entry per CDR3 protein. The sample carries around 900,000 distinct CDR3 sequences, 31% recorded once. This clonotype was counted only a few times. The antigen remains unidentified. Germline CDR1 is LGHNT and CDR2 is FRNRAP. V was pared by 7 bases and J by 2 bases, with 7 bases of the junction left unmatched. CDR3 length equals 15 residues. This TCR came from a human donor in good health (CMV status not recorded). Some clones in this sample may be carry-over from other donors' samples. The rearrangement joins TRBV12-5 to TRBJ2-3; 9 bases match TRBD1. The sequences come from cultured CD8+ T cells from PBMCs, collected from culture after CMV antigen stimulation. The CDR3 region is CASALGQGNTDTQYF. In nucleotides, the CDR3 is TGTGCTAGTGCCCTGGGACAGGGCAACACAGATACGCAGTATTTT.